This T cell receptor beta chain was identified during a study of PD-1 blockade in classical Hodgkin lymphoma. Whole-study findings and limits: Anyone who began nivolumab under 1 year after ASCT was excluded. Healthy donors reportedly exceeded newly diagnosed patients in baseline TCR diversity. The origin of the repertoire differences remains undefined, with disease activity or prior therapy as possible causes. Diversity in CD4+ TCRs, unlike that measured in CD8+ TCRs, had risen significantly by C4D1.

Some clones are missing from TCRdb's copy, which holds only in-frame ones; the method was immunoSEQ multiplex PCR. The table lists roughly 32,000 clones, about 93% of them singletons. Of note for this clone: Its antigen remains unknown.

The time point: cycle 4 day 1 (C4D1), after 6 weeks of nivolumab. Brentuximab vedotin exposure varied among the patients, all of whom had relapsed after autologous stem cell transplantation. Thawed PBMCs were the source of CD4+ T cells, purified by magnetic negative selection. CDR1 SGHDT and CDR2 YYEEEE come from the germline V gene. The CDR3 covers 11 residues. With 1 base removed from V and 11 bases from J, the gap between germline ends came to 6 bases. The chain is built from TRBV5-6 and TRBJ2-2; no reliable D call. The sample was CD4+ T cells from blood, taken before the fourth cycle of nivolumab. The TCR was taken from a human donor with classical Hodgkin lymphoma. The CDR3 DNA reads as TGTGCCAGCAGCTTGTTGGGAGAGCTGTTTTTT. Translated: CASSLLGELFF.